The source of this T cell receptor beta chain is a study of blood T cell repertoires in COVID-19. Study summary: From T cells, B-cell-depleted T cells, or PBMCs came the material, which was cDNA or gDNA.

V lost 5 bases to trimming and J lost 4 bases; unmatched junction nucleotides: 6. The CDR3 contains 15 residues. Germline CDR1 SEHNR, CDR2 FQNEAQ (reference sequence). Participants' own reports of clinical history determined their cohort assignment. Original handling: Amplified reference gene primers provided the basis for estimating nucleated cell counts. The protocol was immunoSEQ multiplex PCR, while the TCRdb copy is restricted to in-frame clones and leaves out a portion. V and J calls and clone size are those listed in that table; D and trimming were worked out from the DNA. The data show 150,000 to 200,000 clones, approximately 88% seen once.

This chain links TRBV7-9 with TRBJ1-5, with TRBD1 matching 9 bases. This clonotype was sampled from a woman aged 18-29 years who had recovered from COVID-19. The specimen sequenced was PBMCs or T cells enriched from blood (not recorded which). The CDR3 sequence is CASSNIQGANQPQHF. CDR3 sequence (DNA): TGTGCCAGCAGCAACATACAGGGGGCGAATCAGCCCCAGCATTTT.